Shown below are 18 T cell receptor beta chains from a single sample sequenced in a study of Ad26.COV2.S vaccination and SARS-CoV-2 variants. Some clones are missing from TCRdb's copy, which holds only in-frame ones; the method was immunoSEQ multiplex PCR. There are around 400,000 clones in the sample; around four fifths occur only once, and around 7.3% lies in the top ten. Documented treatment: roughly 18 received Ad26.COV2.S at low or high dose, single or two shots; about five received placebo; per-sample allocation not given. Day 63 following the first vaccine or placebo injection was when the samples were taken. The starting material was peripheral blood, obtained in a trial of Ad26.COV2.S vaccine versus placebo. Every receptor here comes from a person aged 18 to 59 who received the Ad26.COV2.S COVID-19 vaccine or a placebo.

This clone was detected once. The chain has TRBV24-1 and TRBJ1-1; perhaps TRBD1 as D (5 bases). Looked up from germline, CDR1 is KGHDR and CDR2 is SFDVKD. CDR3 length equals 11 residues. Deletions cut 6 bases from V and 7 bases from J, with 8 bases between. CDR3 bases: TGTGCCACCAGTATGACAGATGAAGCTTTCTTT. This encodes CATSMTDEAFF.

The rearrangement uses TRBV7-3 and TRBJ2-1, with TRBD1 matching over 7 bases. CDR1 is SGHTA, CDR2 FQGTGA, per germline. Unmatched junction bases numbered 8, after V lost 4 bases and J lost 2 bases. This CDR3 comprises 16 residues. Written as DNA, the CDR3 is TGTGCCAGCAGCTCACCCGGGACAGCAACCTACAATGAGCAGTTCTTC. It yields the protein CASSSPGTATYNEQFF. The variable domain in full, with the rest retrieved from reference TRBV7-3 and TRBJ2-1, is GAGVSQTPSNKVTEKGKYVELRCDPISGHTALYWYRQSLGQGPEFLIYFQGTGAADDSGLPNDRFFAVRPEGSVSTLKIQRTERGDSAVYLCASSSPGTATYNEQFFGPGTRLTVL.

The J gene is TRBJ1-1, the V gene TRBV3-1 (or the pseudogene TRBV3-2); the D gene is possibly TRBD1 (5 bases). Germline CDR1 is LGHDT and CDR2 is YNNKEL (reference sequence). The CDR3 has 13 residues. Between the trimmed V and J ends, which lost 2 bases and 8 bases, there was a span of 12 bases. CDR3 DNA sequence: TGTGCCAGCAGCCAATGGGGGGATAGGGAAGCTTTCTTT. Its protein product is CASSQWGDREAFF.

The V and J genes are TRBV10-3 and TRBJ2-7; 12 nucleotides align to TRBD2. This CDR3 comprises 15 residues. Germline CDR1 reads ENHRY; CDR2 reads SYGVKD. Germline trimming cut 4 bases from V and 4 bases from J; bases unmatched to any gene: 5. The CDR3 sequence is CAISATSGSTYEQYF. The CDR3, as DNA: TGTGCCATCAGTGCGACTAGCGGGAGCACGTACGAGCAGTACTTC.

This chain uses TRBV7-2 with TRBJ2-3; D is perhaps TRBD2 (5 bases). Between the trimmed V and J ends, which lost 2 bases and 5 bases, there was a span of 14 bases. Germline assignment: CDR1 SGHTA and CDR2 FQGNSA. The CDR3 sequence is 15 residues long. The CDR3 bases are TGTGCCAGCAGCTTATCAGGCCTTCGGGGAGATACGCAGTATTTT. It specifies CASSLSGLRGDTQYF.

The chain uses TRBV19 and TRBJ1-3, with a weak D call TRBD1 (6 bases). Per the germline V gene, CDR1 is LNHDA and CDR2 is SQIVND (reference sequence). Trimming cost V 3 bases and J 0 bases, with 9 bases left between them. This CDR3 is built from 15 residues. The CDR3 region has the DNA TGTGCCAGTAGTATGAGAGGGGGCTCTGGAAACACCATATATTTT. Amino acids: CASSMRGGSGNTIYF.

The chain uses TRBV14 and TRBJ2-7, with D possibly matching TRBD2 (5 bases). The CDR3 loop spans 15 amino acids. The V end lost 4 bases, the J end lost 7 bases, and 20 bases lay between the germline ends. Looked up from germline, CDR1 is SGHDN and CDR2 is FVKESK. The CDR3 coding sequence is TGTGCCAGCAGCCCCCGAGGGTTGGGCGAAAGGGAGCAGTACTTC. Amino acids: CASSPRGLGEREQYF.

This chain uses TRBV6-6 with TRBJ1-6; D might be TRBD1 (6 bases). Germline CDR1 and CDR2: MNHNY and SVGAGI (reference sequence). The CDR3 loop spans 15 amino acids. Deletions cut 4 bases from V and 9 bases from J, with 16 bases between. The CDR3 sequence is CASSSPGQGSSPLHF. The CDR3 nucleotides read TGTGCCAGCAGTTCCCCCGGGCAGGGGAGTTCACCCCTCCACTTT.

The V call is TRBV10-3, the J call TRBJ1-1; D not certain. Trimming left V 4 bases short and J 10 bases short, with 16 bases between. CDR1 and CDR2 from the germline V gene are ENHRY and SYGVKD. The CDR3 has 13 amino acids. CDR3 DNA sequence: TGTGCCATCAGTGGCCCGGGCCTGGGAGTAGCTTTCTTT. Amino acid sequence: CAISGPGLGVAFF.

This sequence joins TRBV11-3 and TRBJ2-7; D is unclear. Germline loops: CDR1 SGHNT, CDR2 YENEEA. CDR3 length equals 15 residues. Trimming left V 0 bases short and J 0 bases short, with 9 bases between. The CDR3 DNA reads as TGTGCCAGCAGCTTAGAACTTCGGAGCTCCTACGAGCAGTACTTC. Translating it yields CASSLELRSSYEQYF.

The genes are TRBV4-3 and TRBJ2-7; perhaps D is TRBD1 or TRBD2 (5 bases each). The CDR3 length is 15 residues. Germline V lookup: CDR1 LGHNA, CDR2 YSLEER. V gave up 1 base and J gave up 2 bases, with 12 bases separating them. The CDR3 sequence is CASSQGWGSTYEQYF. CDR3 nucleotides: TGCGCCAGCAGCCAAGGATGGGGGAGCACCTACGAGCAGTACTTC.

There are a few counts of this clone. The gene calls are TRBV5-1 and TRBJ1-6; D may be TRBD1 (6 bases). The ends were cut back, 4 bases at V and 8 bases at J, with 19 bases in the middle. Looked up from germline, CDR1 is SGHRS and CDR2 is YFSETQ. The CDR3 covers 16 residues. The CDR3 loop reads CASSPLAGTTDSPLHF. CDR3 DNA sequence: TGCGCCAGCAGCCCCCTGGCCGGGACAACGGATTCACCCCTCCACTTT.

J is TRBJ2-5 and V is TRBV3-1 (or the pseudogene TRBV3-2); TRBD2 aligns across 7 bases. Unmatched junction bases numbered 7, after V lost 5 bases and J lost 7 bases. CDR1 LGHDT and CDR2 YNNKEL come from the germline V gene (reference sequence). The CDR3 spans 13 residues. CDR3 loop: CASSSGLVGTQYF. CDR3 in DNA: TGTGCCAGCAGCTCAGGACTAGTGGGGACCCAGTACTTC.

This chain uses TRBV7-9 with TRBJ1-1; D is uncertain. The V end lost 4 bases, the J end lost 7 bases, and 19 bases lay between the germline ends. CDR3 length equals 15 residues. Germline values: CDR1 SEHNR, CDR2 FQNEAQ (reference sequence). CDR3 sequence (DNA): TGTGCCAGCAGCTCGAGCGGTGGGATTGCGAATGAAGCTTTCTTT. The encoded protein is CASSSSGGIANEAFF.

The rearrangement joins TRBV6-2 or TRBV6-3 to TRBJ1-1, with D possibly matching TRBD1 (6 bases). This CDR3 is built from 17 residues. The V end lost 5 bases, the J end lost 5 bases, and 24 bases lay between the germline ends. CDR1 and CDR2 (germline): MNHEY, SVGEGT. The CDR3 region has the DNA TGTGCCAGCAGTCGCCTTCGCGGGGGCCGTAGGAATACTGAAGCTTTCTTT. Encoded protein: CASSRLRGGRRNTEAFF.

This chain links TRBV27 with TRBJ1-1; D not certain. The CDR3 length is 18 residues. Germline V CDR1 and CDR2: MNHEY, SMNVEV (reference sequence). V was shortened by 4 bases and J by 1 base, with 22 bases between the two germline ends. This CDR3 is CASSSLLRRSQPNTEAFF. As DNA, the CDR3 is TGTGCCAGCAGTTCCCTACTTCGCCGATCCCAACCGAACACTGAAGCTTTCTTT.

The rearrangement joins TRBV13 to TRBJ1-1; D gene ambiguous. Germline CDR1 is PRHDT and CDR2 is FYEKMQ (reference sequence). V was pared by 2 bases and J by 6 bases, with 16 bases between. The CDR3 extends over 15 amino acids. CDR3 sequence reads: CASSLTSFRFPEAFF. The CDR3, as DNA: TGTGCCAGCAGCTTAACCAGTTTCAGATTCCCTGAAGCTTTCTTT.

J is TRBJ2-3 and V is TRBV2; 8 bases match TRBD2. Trimming at V came to 9 bases and at J to 1 base, leaving 6 bases not matched to a gene. Germline V gene data show CDR1 as SNHLY and CDR2 as FYNNEI. CDR3 length equals 14 residues. The CDR3 protein is CASCPGGGTDTQYF. The CDR3, as DNA: TGTGCCAGTTGCCCGGGGGGGGGCACAGATACGCAGTATTTT.